The 6 T cell receptor beta chains below come from one sample, sequenced in a study of cytomegalovirus exposure and HLA in healthy donors (dated by TCRdb to between 2016 and 2019). The library was made by the immunoSEQ multiplex PCR assay. For the multiplex PCR, a mixture combining 60 forward primers for TCR Vbeta segments and 13 reverse primers for TCR Jbeta segments was used. This immuneACCESS table, as held by TCRdb, lists in-frame sequences with V and J called but not all clones. Of the missing ones, under half trace to an unresolved V gene in checked studies; the others have no known cause. This sample is represented by about 170,000 clones; approximately 84% of them were singletons. Jointly, the top ten make up 0.38% of the sample. Sequenced input: PBMCs. These receptors were collected from a boy between 2 and 10 years old in good health and CMV-seronegative.

J is TRBJ2-7 and V is TRBV4-1; tentative D call: TRBD2 (7 bases). The V and J ends lost 1 base and 6 bases respectively, with 19 bases between them. Germline V gene lookup returns CDR1 MGHRA and CDR2 YSYEKL. The length of the CDR3 is 16 residues. The CDR3 DNA sequence: TGCGCCAGCAGCCAAGTAAAGGGAGGGGGGTCTTGCGAGCAGTACTTC. It encodes CASSQVKGGGSCEQYF.

The chain uses TRBV28 and TRBJ1-2; 8 bases are shared with TRBD1. After removal of 7 bases from V and 3 bases from J, the junction contained 10 bases not matched to a gene. Per germline, CDR1 MDHEN and CDR2 SYDVKM. The CDR3 spans 15 residues. As DNA, the CDR3 is TGTGCCAGCACCAAGGCGGACAGGGACCACTATGGCTACACCTTC. Protein: CASTKADRDHYGYTF.

In this sample, this clone turned up once. The chain joins TRBV30 to TRBJ1-5, with TRBD1 as a possible D gene (6 bases). The germline V gene has CDR1 GTSNPN and CDR2 SVGIG (reference sequence). The length of the CDR3 is 14 residues. Trimming cost V 0 bases and J 4 bases, with 10 bases left between them. In nucleotides, the CDR3 is TGTGCCTGGAGTGTTGGGACAAGGAATCAGCCCCAGCATTTT. Translated: CAWSVGTRNQPQHF.

This clone was found once. The genes are TRBV28 and TRBJ1-2; D is uncertain. The CDR3 is 13 residues long. Trimming removed 6 bases at V and 3 bases at J, with 11 bases between. Germline V gives CDR1 MDHEN, CDR2 SYDVKM. The CDR3 sequence is CASSPDGYYGYTF. CDR3 DNA sequence: TGTGCCAGCAGCCCAGACGGGTACTATGGCTACACCTTC.

The chain uses TRBV19 and TRBJ1-3, with TRBD1 matching 7 bases. This CDR3 is 15 amino acids long. With 2 bases clipped from V and 8 bases from J, the junction kept 9 bases outside the gene matches. From germline, CDR1 is LNHDA and CDR2 SQIVND (reference sequence). The CDR3 spells CASSIRDRVTDTIYF. The CDR3 bases are TGTGCCAGTAGTATAAGAGACAGGGTGACGGACACCATATATTTT.

The rearrangement uses TRBV18 and TRBJ2-1; 15 positions match TRBD2. Losses at the gene ends were 4 bases for V and 8 bases for J; bases not matched to a gene: 15. Germline V lookup: CDR1 KGHSH, CDR2 LQKENI. The CDR3 is made up of 19 amino acids. CDR3 coding DNA: TGTGCCAGCTCACGGCGGACTAGCGGGAGGGCCGTTTCGTTGGATGAGCAGTTCTTC. This gives the protein CASSRRTSGRAVSLDEQFF. The variable domain in full, with the rest retrieved from reference TRBV18 and TRBJ2-1, is NAGVMQNPRHLVRRRGQEARLRCSPMKGHSHVYWYRQLPEEGLKFMVYLQKENIIDESGMPKERFSAEFPKEGPSILRIQQVVRGDSAAYFCASSRRTSGRAVSLDEQFFGPGTRLTVL.